Sequencing of this T cell receptor beta chain was carried out in a study of cytomegalovirus exposure and HLA in healthy donors. Trimming shortened V by 10 bases and J by 11 bases, and 20 bases separated the two germline ends. The CDR3 totals 12 residues. Germline values: CDR1 WNHNN, CDR2 SYGVQD (reference sequence). In the PCR, 60 Vbeta and 13 Jbeta primers were used. Profiling relied on immunoSEQ multiplex PCR, and the TCRdb table lists in-frame clones only, not all of them. The table records 120,000 or so clones, around three quarters of them present only once. The sample taken for sequencing was PBMCs. The clonotype was recovered from a woman in her thirties or forties in good health and CMV-seronegative. The chain employs TRBV10-1 and TRBJ1-1; the D gene is possibly TRBD1 (6 bases). CDR3 in amino acids: CAIPRPTGRAFF. Written as DNA, the CDR3 is TGCGCCATCCCCCGCCCGACAGGCCGGGCTTTCTTT.